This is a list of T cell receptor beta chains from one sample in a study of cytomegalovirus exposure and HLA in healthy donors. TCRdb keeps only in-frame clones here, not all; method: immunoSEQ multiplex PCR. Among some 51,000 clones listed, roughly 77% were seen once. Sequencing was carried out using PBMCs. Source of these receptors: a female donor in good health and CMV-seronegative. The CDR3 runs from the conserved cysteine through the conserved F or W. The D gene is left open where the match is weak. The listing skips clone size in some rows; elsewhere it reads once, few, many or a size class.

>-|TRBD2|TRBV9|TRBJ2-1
CASSAGTSGYTLSSYNEQFF
TGTGCCAGCAGCGCGGGGACTAGCGGGTATACTTTGAGCTCCTACAATGAGCAGTTCTTC
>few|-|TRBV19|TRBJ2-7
CASSLREQYF
TGTGCCAGTAGTCTGCGCGAGCAGTACTTC
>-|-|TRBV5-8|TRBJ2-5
CASSLGGPLETQYF
TGTGCCAGCAGCTTGGGTGGGCCCTTAGAGACCCAGTACTTC
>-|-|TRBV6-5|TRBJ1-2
CASSPNGGNYGYTF
TGTGCCAGCAGTCCCAACGGGGGGAACTATGGCTACACCTTC
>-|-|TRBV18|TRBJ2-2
CASSPVTGLRELFF
TGTGCCAGCTCACCTGTGACAGGATTGAGGGAGCTGTTTTTT
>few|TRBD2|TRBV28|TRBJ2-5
CASRPRLAGGRETQYF
TGTGCCAGCAGACCGCGACTAGCGGGGGGGCGAGAGACCCAGTACTTC
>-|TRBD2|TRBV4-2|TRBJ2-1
CASSQEVLAAYNEQFF
TGTGCCAGCAGCCAAGAGGTACTAGCGGCCTACAATGAGCAGTTCTTC
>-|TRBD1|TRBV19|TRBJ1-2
CASSPGTGTSGYTF
TGTGCCAGTAGTCCAGGGACAGGGACAAGTGGCTACACCTTC
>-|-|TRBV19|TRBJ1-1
CASRVGDLNTEAFF
TGTGCCAGTAGAGTGGGCGACCTGAACACTGAAGCTTTCTTT
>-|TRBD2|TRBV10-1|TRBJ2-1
CASSEGKRGGYNEQFF
TGCGCCAGCAGTGAGGGGAAGCGGGGGGGCTACAATGAGCAGTTCTTC
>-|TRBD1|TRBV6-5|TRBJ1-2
CASSYLTGGYGYTF
TGTGCCAGCAGTTACCTAACAGGGGGCTATGGCTACACCTTC
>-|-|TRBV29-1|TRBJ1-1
CSVTGIGGTEAFF
TGCAGCGTCACCGGGATCGGGGGCACTGAAGCTTTCTTT
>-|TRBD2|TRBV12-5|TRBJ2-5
CASGLTPSGRYQETQYF
TGTGCTAGTGGTTTGACCCCTAGCGGGAGATACCAAGAGACCCAGTACTTC
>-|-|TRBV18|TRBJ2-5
CASSTKETQYF
TGTGCCAGCTCCACTAAAGAGACCCAGTACTTC
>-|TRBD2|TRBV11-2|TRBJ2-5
CASSARLAGGQETQYF
TGTGCCAGCAGCGCCAGACTAGCGGGGGGCCAAGAGACCCAGTACTTC
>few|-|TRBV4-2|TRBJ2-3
CASSQGGGSFTDTQYF
TGTGCCAGCAGCCAAGGGGGAGGTTCGTTTACAGATACGCAGTATTTT
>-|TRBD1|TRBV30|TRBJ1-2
CACPGQGGNYGYTF
TGTGCCTGTCCGGGACAGGGAGGTAACTATGGCTACACCTTC
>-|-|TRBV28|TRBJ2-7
CASSSASGASSYEQYF
TGTGCCAGCAGTAGCGCCTCAGGGGCCAGCTCCTACGAGCAGTACTTC
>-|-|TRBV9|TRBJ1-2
CASSAALYGYTF
TGTGCCAGCAGCGCCGCGCTTTATGGCTACACCTTC
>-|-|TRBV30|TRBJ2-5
CAWTRAQETQYF
TGTGCCTGGACGAGGGCACAAGAGACCCAGTACTTC
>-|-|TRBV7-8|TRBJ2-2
CASSQLIPRAGFTGELFF
TGTGCCAGCAGTCAACTCATACCTAGGGCAGGGTTCACCGGGGAGCTGTTTTTT
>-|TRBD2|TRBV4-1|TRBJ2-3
CASSPQTGLAGFTDTQYF
TGCGCCAGCAGCCCGCAGACGGGACTAGCGGGATTCACAGATACGCAGTATTTT
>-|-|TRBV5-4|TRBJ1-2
CASSLGDRNYGYTF
TGTGCCAGCAGCTTAGGGGATCGCAACTATGGCTACACCTTC
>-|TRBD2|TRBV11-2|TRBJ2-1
CASSLGLAGLNEQFF
TGTGCCAGCAGCTTAGGACTAGCGGGACTCAATGAGCAGTTCTTC
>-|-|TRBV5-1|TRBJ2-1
CASSLDGGAAYNEQFF
TGCGCCAGCAGCTTGGATGGCGGAGCGGCCTACAATGAGCAGTTCTTC
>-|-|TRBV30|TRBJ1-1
CAWSVLDPSSTEAFF
TGTGCCTGGAGTGTACTAGACCCGTCCAGCACTGAAGCTTTCTTT
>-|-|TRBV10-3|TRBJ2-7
CAISASGEEQYF
TGTGCCATCAGTGCCTCGGGGGAAGAGCAGTACTTC
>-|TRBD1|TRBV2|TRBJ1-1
CASIEQGAGAEAFF
TGTGCCAGCATTGAGCAGGGGGCAGGCGCTGAAGCTTTCTTT
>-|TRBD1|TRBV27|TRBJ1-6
CASSRDRGTSYNSPLHF
TGTGCCAGCAGTAGGGACAGGGGGACCTCCTATAATTCACCCCTCCACTTT
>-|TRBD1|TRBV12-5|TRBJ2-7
CASGLPRGRGRDEQYF
TGTGCTAGTGGTTTGCCCCGCGGTAGGGGGCGCGACGAGCAGTACTTC
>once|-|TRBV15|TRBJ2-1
CATSRDRGGEQFF
TGTGCCACCAGCAGAGATAGAGGGGGTGAGCAGTTCTTC
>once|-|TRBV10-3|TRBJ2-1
CAIRNRGHVAGGQFF
TGTGCCATCAGGAACAGGGGGCATGTCGCGGGGGGGCAGTTCTTC
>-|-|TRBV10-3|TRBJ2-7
CAISEGAGASYEQYF
TGTGCCATCAGTGAGGGGGCAGGGGCGTCCTACGAGCAGTACTTC
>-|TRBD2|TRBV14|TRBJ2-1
CASSQVSGGRQTSYNEQFF
TGTGCCAGCAGCCAAGTTAGCGGGGGGCGCCAAACCTCCTACAATGAGCAGTTCTTC
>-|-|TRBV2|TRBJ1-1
CASRVEEYTEAFF
TGTGCCAGCAGGGTCGAGGAGTATACTGAAGCTTTCTTT
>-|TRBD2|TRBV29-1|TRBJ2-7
CSVRSGTSGMYEQYF
TGCAGCGTTCGAAGCGGGACTAGCGGGATGTACGAGCAGTACTTC
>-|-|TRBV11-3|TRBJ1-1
CASSFSGSEAFF
TGTGCCAGCAGCTTCTCAGGGTCTGAAGCTTTCTTT
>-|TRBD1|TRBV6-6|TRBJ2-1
CASSYPGTGAEQFF
TGTGCCAGCAGTTACCCGGGGACAGGGGCTGAGCAGTTCTTC
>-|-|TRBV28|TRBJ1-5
CASRRGGGSQPQHF
TGTGCCAGCAGGAGGGGGGGTGGGTCTCAGCCCCAGCATTTT
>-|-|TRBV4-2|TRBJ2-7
CASSPSAGAIYGQYF
TGTGCCAGCAGCCCTTCCGCAGGGGCGATCTACGGGCAGTACTTC
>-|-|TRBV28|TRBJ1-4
CASSFFMEKLFF
TGTGCCAGCAGTTTCTTTATGGAAAAACTGTTTTTT
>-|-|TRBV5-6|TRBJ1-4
CASSLFVSEGTNEKLFF
TGTGCCAGCAGCTTGTTTGTTTCGGAGGGTACTAATGAAAAACTGTTTTTT
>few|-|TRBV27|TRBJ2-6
CASSLSAGANVLTF
TGTGCCAGCAGCTTATCGGCAGGGGCCAACGTCCTGACTTTC
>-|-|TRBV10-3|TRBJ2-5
CAISESMRGIQETQYF
TGTGCCATCAGTGAGTCGATGCGGGGTATACAAGAGACCCAGTACTTC
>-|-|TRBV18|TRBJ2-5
CASSLRGDETQYF
TGTGCCAGCTCACTACGCGGGGACGAGACCCAGTACTTC
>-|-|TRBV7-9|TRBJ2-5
CASSWDFNRAVETQYF
TGTGCCAGCAGCTGGGATTTTAACAGGGCCGTCGAGACCCAGTACTTC
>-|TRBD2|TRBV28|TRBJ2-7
CASRRSGRALYEQYF
TGTGCCAGCAGACGTAGCGGGAGGGCCCTTTACGAGCAGTACTTC